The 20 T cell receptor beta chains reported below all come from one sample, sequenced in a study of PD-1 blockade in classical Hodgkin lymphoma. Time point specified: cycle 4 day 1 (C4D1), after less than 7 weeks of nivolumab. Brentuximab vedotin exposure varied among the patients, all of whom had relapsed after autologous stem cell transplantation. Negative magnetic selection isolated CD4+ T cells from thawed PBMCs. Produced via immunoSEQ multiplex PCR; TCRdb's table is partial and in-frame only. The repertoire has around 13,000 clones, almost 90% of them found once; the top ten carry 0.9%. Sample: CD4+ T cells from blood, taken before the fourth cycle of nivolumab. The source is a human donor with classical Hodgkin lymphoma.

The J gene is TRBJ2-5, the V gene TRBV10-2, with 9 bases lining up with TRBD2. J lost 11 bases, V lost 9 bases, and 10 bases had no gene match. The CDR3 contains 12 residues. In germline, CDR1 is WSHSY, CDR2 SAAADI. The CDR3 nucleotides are TGCGCCAGTGCGGGGGGGGCCGGTGAGCAGTACTTC. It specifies CASAGGAGEQYF.

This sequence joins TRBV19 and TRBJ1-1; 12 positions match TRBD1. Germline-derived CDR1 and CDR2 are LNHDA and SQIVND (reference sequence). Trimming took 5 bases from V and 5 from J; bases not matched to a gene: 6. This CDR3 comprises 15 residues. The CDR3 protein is CASSLGQGARTEAFF. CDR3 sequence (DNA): TGTGCCAGTAGTCTGGGACAGGGGGCCAGGACTGAAGCTTTCTTT. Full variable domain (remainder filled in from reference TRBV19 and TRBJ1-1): DGGITQSPKYLFRKEGQNVTLSCEQNLNHDAMYWYRQDPGQGLRLIYYSQIVNDFQKGDIAEGYSVSREKKESFPLTVTSAQKNPTAFYLCASSLGQGARTEAFFGQGTRLTVV.

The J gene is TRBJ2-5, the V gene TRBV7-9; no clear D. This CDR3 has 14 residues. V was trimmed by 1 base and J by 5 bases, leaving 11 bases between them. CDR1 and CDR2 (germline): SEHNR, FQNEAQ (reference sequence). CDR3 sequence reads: CASSLVLGMETQYF. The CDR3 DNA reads TGTGCCAGCAGCTTAGTGCTGGGTATGGAGACCCAGTACTTC.

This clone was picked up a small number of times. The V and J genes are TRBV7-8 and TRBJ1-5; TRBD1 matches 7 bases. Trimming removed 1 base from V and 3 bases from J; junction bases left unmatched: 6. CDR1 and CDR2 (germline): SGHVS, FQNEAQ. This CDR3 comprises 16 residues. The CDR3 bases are TGTGCCAGCAGCTTAGGAGACAGGGTCCCCAATCAGCCCCAGCATTTT. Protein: CASSLGDRVPNQPQHF.

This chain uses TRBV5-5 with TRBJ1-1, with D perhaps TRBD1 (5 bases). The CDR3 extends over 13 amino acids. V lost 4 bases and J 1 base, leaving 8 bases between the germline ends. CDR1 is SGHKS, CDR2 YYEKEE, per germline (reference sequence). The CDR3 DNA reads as TGTGCCAGCAGCGAGAGGGGGAACACTGAAGCTTTCTTT. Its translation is CASSERGNTEAFF.

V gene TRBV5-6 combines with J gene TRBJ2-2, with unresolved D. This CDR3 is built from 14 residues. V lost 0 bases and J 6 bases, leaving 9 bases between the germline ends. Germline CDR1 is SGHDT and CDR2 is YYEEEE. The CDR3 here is CASSLVPGSGELFF. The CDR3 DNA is TGTGCCAGCAGCTTGGTTCCGGGTTCCGGGGAGCTGTTTTTT.

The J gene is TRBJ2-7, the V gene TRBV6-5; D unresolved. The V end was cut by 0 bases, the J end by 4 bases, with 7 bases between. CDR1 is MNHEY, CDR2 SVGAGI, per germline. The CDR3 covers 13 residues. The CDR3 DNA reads TGTGCCAGCAGTTACTCGAGATTTTACGAGCAGTACTTC. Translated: CASSYSRFYEQYF.

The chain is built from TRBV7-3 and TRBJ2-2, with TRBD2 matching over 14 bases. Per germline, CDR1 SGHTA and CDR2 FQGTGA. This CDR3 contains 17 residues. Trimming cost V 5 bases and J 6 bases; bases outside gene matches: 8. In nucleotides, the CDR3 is TGTGCCAGCAGCAAACCGGGACTAGCGGGAGAGGCCGGGGAGCTGTTTTTT. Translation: CASSKPGLAGEAGELFF.

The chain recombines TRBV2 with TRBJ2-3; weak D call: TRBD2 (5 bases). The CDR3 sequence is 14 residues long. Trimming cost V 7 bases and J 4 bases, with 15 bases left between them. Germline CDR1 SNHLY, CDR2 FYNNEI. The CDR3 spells CASMPDWPPDTQYF. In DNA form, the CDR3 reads TGTGCCAGCATGCCGGACTGGCCCCCAGATACGCAGTATTTT.

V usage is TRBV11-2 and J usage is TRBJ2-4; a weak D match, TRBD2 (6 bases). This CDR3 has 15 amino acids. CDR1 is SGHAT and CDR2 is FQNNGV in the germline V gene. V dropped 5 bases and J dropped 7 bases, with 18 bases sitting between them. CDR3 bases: TGTGCCAGCAGCCCATCCGGCGGAGGGGTGAACATTCAGTACTTC. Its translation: CASSPSGGGVNIQYF.

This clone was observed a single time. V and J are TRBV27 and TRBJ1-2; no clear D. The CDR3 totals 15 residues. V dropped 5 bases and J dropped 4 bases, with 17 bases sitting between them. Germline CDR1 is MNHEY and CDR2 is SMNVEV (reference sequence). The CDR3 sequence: CASSPQGLRGYGYTF. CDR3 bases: TGTGCCAGCAGTCCACAAGGTCTGAGAGGCTATGGCTACACCTTC.

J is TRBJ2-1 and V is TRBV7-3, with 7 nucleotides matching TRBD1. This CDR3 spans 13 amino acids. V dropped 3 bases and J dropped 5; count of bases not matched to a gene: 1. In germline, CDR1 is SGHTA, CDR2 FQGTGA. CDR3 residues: CASSFQGDNEQFF. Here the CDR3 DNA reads TGTGCCAGCAGCTTTCAGGGGGACAATGAGCAGTTCTTC.

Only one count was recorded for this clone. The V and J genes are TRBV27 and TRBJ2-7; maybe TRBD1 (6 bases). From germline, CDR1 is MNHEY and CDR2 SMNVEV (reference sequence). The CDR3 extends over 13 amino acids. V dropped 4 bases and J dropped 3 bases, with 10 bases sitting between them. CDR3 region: CASSSPDSYEQYF. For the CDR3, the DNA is TGTGCCAGCAGTTCCCCGGACAGCTACGAGCAGTACTTC.

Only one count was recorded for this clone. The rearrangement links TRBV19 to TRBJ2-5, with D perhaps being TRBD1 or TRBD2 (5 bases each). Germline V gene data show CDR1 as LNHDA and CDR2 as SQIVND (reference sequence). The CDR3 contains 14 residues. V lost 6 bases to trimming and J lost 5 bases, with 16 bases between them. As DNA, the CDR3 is TGTGCCAGTAGAATCGGGGCTCATGGCGAGACCCAGTACTTC. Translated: CASRIGAHGETQYF.

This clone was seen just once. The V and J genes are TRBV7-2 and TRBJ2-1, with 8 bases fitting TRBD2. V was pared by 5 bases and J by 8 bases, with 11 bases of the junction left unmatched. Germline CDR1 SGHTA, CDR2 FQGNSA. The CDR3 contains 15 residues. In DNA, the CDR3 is TGTGCCAGCAGCCAAACTAGCGGTCCTTGGGATGAGCAGTTCTTC. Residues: CASSQTSGPWDEQFF.

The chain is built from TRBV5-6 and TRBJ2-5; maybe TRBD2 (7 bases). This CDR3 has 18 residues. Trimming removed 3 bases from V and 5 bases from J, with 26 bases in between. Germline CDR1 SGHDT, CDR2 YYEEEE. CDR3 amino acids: CASSSPKGGEKGRETQYF. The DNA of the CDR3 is TGTGCCAGCAGCTCACCGAAAGGGGGGGAAAAGGGACGGGAGACCCAGTACTTC.

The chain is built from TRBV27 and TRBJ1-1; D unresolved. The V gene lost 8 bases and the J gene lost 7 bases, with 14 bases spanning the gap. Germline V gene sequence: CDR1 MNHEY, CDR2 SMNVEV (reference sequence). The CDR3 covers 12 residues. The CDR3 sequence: CASGSGRLEAFF. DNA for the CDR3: TGTGCCAGCGGCTCCGGACGGCTTGAAGCTTTCTTT.

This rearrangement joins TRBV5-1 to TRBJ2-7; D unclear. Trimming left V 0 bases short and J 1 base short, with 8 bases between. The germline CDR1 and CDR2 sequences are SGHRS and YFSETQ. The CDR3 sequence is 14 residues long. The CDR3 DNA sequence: TGCGCCAGCAGCTTGGTAGGGAATTCCTACGAGCAGTACTTC. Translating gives CASSLVGNSYEQYF. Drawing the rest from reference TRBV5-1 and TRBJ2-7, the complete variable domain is KAGVTQTPRYLIKTRGQQVTLSCSPISGHRSVSWYQQTPGQGLQFLFEYFSETQRNKGNFPGRFSGRQFSNSRSEMNVSTLELGDSALYLCASSLVGNSYEQYFGPGTRLTVT.

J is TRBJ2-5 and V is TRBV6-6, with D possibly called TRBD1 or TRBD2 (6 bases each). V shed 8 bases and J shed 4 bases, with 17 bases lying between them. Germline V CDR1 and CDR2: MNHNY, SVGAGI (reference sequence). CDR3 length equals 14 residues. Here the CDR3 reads CASEEGGGRETQYF. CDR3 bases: TGTGCCAGCGAGGAGGGGGGAGGAAGAGAGACCCAGTACTTC.

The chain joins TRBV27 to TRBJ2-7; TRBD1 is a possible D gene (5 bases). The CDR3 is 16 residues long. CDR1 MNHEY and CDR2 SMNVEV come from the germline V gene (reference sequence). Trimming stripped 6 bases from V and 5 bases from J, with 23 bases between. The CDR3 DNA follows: TGTGCCAGCAGCCAGGGTGCGGTTCTAGTTGTGGACGAGCAGTACTTC. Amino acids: CASSQGAVLVVDEQYF.